Reported below is one TCR beta chain. Its antigen is not known. The data were obtained in a study of cytomegalovirus exposure and HLA in healthy donors. Germline CDR1 and CDR2: SNHLY and FYNNEI. The CDR3 loop spans 15 amino acids. Unmatched junction bases numbered 4, after V lost 3 bases and J lost 1 base. Findings and limits, study-wide: It was shown in a later analysis that HLA-associated TCR beta chains were more clonally expanded than other, equally common chains. In a later analysis, TCR beta V- and J-gene trimming showed a link to a missense DCLRE1C variant. In vitro assays verified that three CMV-associated chains recognized CMV antigens specifically. Most TCR beta V segments were productive about 87% or about 30% of the time in an earlier analysis.

This PCR relied on a set of 60 Vbeta primers and 13 Jbeta primers. Sequenced by immunoSEQ multiplex PCR; TCRdb stores in-frame clones only, minus some. The data contain around 150,000 clones, nearly 85% of them seen just once; the ten biggest clones take up 3.4%. J is TRBJ2-7 and V is TRBV2; 9 nucleotides match TRBD1. This TCR was sampled from a male donor in good health and CMV-seronegative. The sample consisted of PBMCs. Here the CDR3 reads CASSEDRGVSYEQYF. The CDR3 DNA reads TGTGCCAGCAGTGAGGACAGGGGAGTATCCTACGAGCAGTACTTC.